This T cell receptor beta chain comes out of a study of CD8 T cells in Susac syndrome. Germline CDR1 is MDHEN and CDR2 is SYDVKM. Germline trimming cut 5 bases from V and 7 bases from J; bases unmatched to any gene: 10. This CDR3 has 14 residues. An input of roughly 0.5 to 1 ug of RNA was subjected to reverse transcription using random hexamers. The CDR3 of TCR beta was amplified by immunoSEQ multiplex PCR across 54 Vbeta and 13 Jbeta. TCRdb analysed the immunoSEQ multiplex PCR reads with MiXCR anew, one entry per CDR3 protein. Here the sample spans 250,000 to 300,000 distinct CDR3 sequences, 75% to 90% being singletons. Included as multiple sclerosis controls were treatment-naive patients who had stable or active relapsing-remitting disease. In contrast to the negatively isolated CD8+ and CD4+ T cells, TEMRA cells were FACS-enriched.

The sequenced material came from CD8+ T cells from PBMCs. This TCR derives from a human donor with multiple sclerosis. The chain recombines TRBV28 with TRBJ1-2; 7 bases fit TRBD1. The chain's CDR3 is CASSGGQPFFGYTF. CDR3 in DNA: TGTGCCAGCAGTGGGGGACAGCCTTTCTTTGGCTACACCTTC.